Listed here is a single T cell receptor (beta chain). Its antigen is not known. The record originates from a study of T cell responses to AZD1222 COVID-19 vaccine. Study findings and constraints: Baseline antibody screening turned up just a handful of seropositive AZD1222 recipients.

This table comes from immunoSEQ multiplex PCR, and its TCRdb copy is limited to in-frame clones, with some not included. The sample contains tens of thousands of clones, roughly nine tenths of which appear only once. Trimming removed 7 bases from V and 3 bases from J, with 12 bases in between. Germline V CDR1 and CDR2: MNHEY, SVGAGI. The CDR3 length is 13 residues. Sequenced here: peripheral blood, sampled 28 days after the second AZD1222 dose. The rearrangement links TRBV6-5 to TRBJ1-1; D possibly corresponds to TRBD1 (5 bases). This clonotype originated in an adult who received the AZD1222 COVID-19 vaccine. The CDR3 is CASKGPHHTEAFF. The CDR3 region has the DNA TGTGCCAGCAAGGGACCCCACCACACTGAAGCTTTCTTT.